This T cell receptor (beta chain) was recorded in a study of blood T cells in healthy people across ages. CDR3 length equals 12 residues. From germline, CDR1 is SGHDT and CDR2 YYEEEE. V was trimmed by 6 bases and J by 4 bases, leaving 10 bases between them. Primed by a sample-barcoded 5' primer and a J-beta primer mix, a second PCR proceeded for about 7 to 11 cycles. Each CDR3 protein gets one entry after TCRdb re-called the 5' RACE reads with MiXCR. The sample consists of roughly 1,300,000 distinct CDR3 sequences, 55% to 75% of them appearing once. The chain recombines TRBV5-6 with TRBJ1-1; no reliable D call. The source of this sequence is a man aged 18-30 years in good health. Sequencing used blood. DNA of the CDR3: TGTGCCAGCATCGGGAGCGGCACTGAAGCTTTCTTT. Encoded protein: CASIGSGTEAFF.